The TCR beta chain under discussion was sequenced for a study of shared clonotypes between healthy human individuals. The table came from immunoSEQ multiplex PCR; TCRdb's copy has only in-frame clones and leaves some out. The sample shows under 2.5 million clones, 85% to 95% of them seen only once. Splitting the CD4+ cells yielded a CD45RA+ naive subset and a CD45RA-negative memory subset. Comment on this clone: No antigen is known for it.

The CDR3 contains 15 residues. V lost 5 bases and J lost 1; bases outside the gene matches: 0. The germline V gene has CDR1 MDHEN and CDR2 SYDVKM. Study results and limitations: Apart from blood, nothing was sampled; tissue repertoires likely differ.

The TCR originated in a man younger than 30 in good health. Some clones in this sample may be carry-over from other donors' samples. This chain uses TRBV28 with TRBJ2-2, with 11 bases identical to TRBD2. The sample consisted of naive CD4+ T cells from PBMCs. Described subset: CD45RA+ positively selected. CDR3 in DNA: TGTGCCAGCAGTACTAGCGGGAGGAACACCGGGGAGCTGTTTTTT. Translating gives CASSTSGRNTGELFF.